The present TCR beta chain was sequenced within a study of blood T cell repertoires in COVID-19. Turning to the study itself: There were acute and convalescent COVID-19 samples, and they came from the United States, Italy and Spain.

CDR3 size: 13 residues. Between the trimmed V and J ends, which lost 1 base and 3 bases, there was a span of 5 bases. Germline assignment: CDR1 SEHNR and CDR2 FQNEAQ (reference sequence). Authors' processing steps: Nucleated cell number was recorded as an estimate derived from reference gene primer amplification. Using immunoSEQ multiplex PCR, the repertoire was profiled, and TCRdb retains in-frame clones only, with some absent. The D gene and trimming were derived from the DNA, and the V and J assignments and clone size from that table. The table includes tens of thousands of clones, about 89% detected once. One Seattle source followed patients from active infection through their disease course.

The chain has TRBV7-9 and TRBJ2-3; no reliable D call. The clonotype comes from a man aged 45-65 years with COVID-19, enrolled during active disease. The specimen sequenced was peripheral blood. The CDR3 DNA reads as TGTGCCAGCAGCTTAGGGCAGACAGATACGCAGTATTTT. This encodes CASSLGQTDTQYF.